This entry is about one T cell receptor (beta chain). Its matching antigen is unknown. These data belong to a study of cytomegalovirus exposure and HLA in healthy donors. Overall study results and limits: TCR sequences were mostly rare, though some public TCRs occurred in many donors.

V was cut by 0 bases and J by 0 bases, with 9 bases left in between. Germline loops: CDR1 MGHRA, CDR2 YSYEKL. CDR3 length: 16 amino acids. Profiling relied on immunoSEQ multiplex PCR, and the TCRdb table lists in-frame clones only, not all of them. The table lists around 71,000 clones, around 95% of them singletons. The chain is built from TRBV4-1 and TRBJ1-5; perhaps TRBD1 as D (5 bases). The sample was PBMCs. The TCR was taken from a young man in good health and CMV-seropositive. This chain's CDR3 is CASSQDAGYSNQPQHF. The CDR3, as DNA: TGCGCCAGCAGCCAAGATGCAGGGTATAGCAATCAGCCCCAGCATTTT.